The 5 T cell receptor beta chains below were found in one sample sequenced in a study of patients and donors after allogeneic stem cell transplantation. TCRdb recomputed calls from the RT-PCR reads with MiXCR, one row per CDR3 protein. This sample has some 880,000 distinct CDR3 sequences; about 20% occur once, and the top ten carry roughly 6.4%. The sample comprised blood, either unsorted or a sorted T cell fraction (not recorded which). The receptors shown here come from a human donor who was either an allogeneic HSCT recipient or a stem cell or donor lymphocyte infusion donor (not recorded which). It is not recorded whose cells these are; they may come from a transplant donor.

This chain links TRBV9 with TRBJ1-1, with D possibly being TRBD1 (6 bases). Germline V CDR1 and CDR2: SGDLS, YYNGEE. The CDR3 has 13 amino acids. Trimming pared 4 bases from V and 7 bases from J, leaving 14 bases between. The CDR3 nucleotides are TGTGCCAGCAGCTTTACAGGGTCCAATGAAGCTTTCTTT. Its protein product is CASSFTGSNEAFF.

This clonotype showed up just a few times. This rearrangement joins TRBV12-3 or TRBV12-4 to TRBJ2-1, with TRBD2 matching over 10 bases. This CDR3 has 20 amino acids. Trimming took 5 bases from V and 0 from J; bases not matched to a gene: 16. The CDR3 protein is CASSHEGLAAPYSSYNEQFF. CDR3 DNA: TGTGCCAGCAGTCACGAAGGACTAGCGGCCCCTTATAGCTCCTACAATGAGCAGTTCTTC.

The rearrangement links TRBV18 to TRBJ2-3; TRBD2 matches at 12 bases. Germline V gene data show CDR1 as KGHSH and CDR2 as LQKENI. This CDR3 spans 17 amino acids. The junction had 5 bases not matched to a gene; V was cut back by 3 bases and J by 1 base. In nucleotides, the CDR3 is TGTGCCAGCTCACCGACTAGCGGGAGTCGTGGCACAGATACGCAGTATTTT. Translating gives CASSPTSGSRGTDTQYF.

This clonotype appeared a few times. The chain couples TRBV5-1 to TRBJ2-2; tentatively, D is TRBD1 or TRBD2 (5 bases each). V was pared by 0 bases and J by 4 bases, with 10 bases between. Per the germline V gene, CDR1 is SGHRS and CDR2 is YFSETQ. The CDR3 has 15 amino acids. Written as DNA, the CDR3 is TGCGCCAGCAGCTTGGCCTGGGACGTCACCGGGGAGCTGTTTTTT. Protein sequence: CASSLAWDVTGELFF.

In DNA form, the CDR3 reads TGCGCCAGCAGCCAAGGCCCACCCTCTCAGGGGGCTAATAGGAATGAGCAGTTCTTC. It specifies CASSQGPPSQGANRNEQFF. The chain recombines TRBV4-3 with TRBJ2-1; 8 nucleotides agree with TRBD1. This CDR3 is built from 19 residues. Germline assignment: CDR1 LGHNA and CDR2 YSLEER. J gave up 7 bases and V 1 base, and 18 bases lay outside the gene matches.